The 6 T cell receptor beta chains in this list originate from one sample, sequenced in a study of cytomegalovirus exposure and HLA in healthy donors. 60 Vbeta and 13 Jbeta primers were used in PCR. Clones were sequenced by immunoSEQ multiplex PCR, and TCRdb holds only the in-frame ones, with some missing. The sample lists 100,000 or so clones; more than 60% were seen once. What was sequenced was PBMCs. Receptors originate from a woman younger than 35 in good health and CMV-seropositive.

The chain employs TRBV4-1 and TRBJ1-2; no clear D. The CDR3 has 16 residues. Germline V lookup: CDR1 MGHRA, CDR2 YSYEKL. With 0 bases removed from V and 2 bases from J, the gap between germline ends came to 13 bases. CDR3 protein: CASSQDSAGVNYGYTF. The CDR3 bases are TGCGCCAGCAGCCAAGATTCCGCAGGTGTAAACTATGGCTACACCTTC.

This clone was observed a single time. This sequence joins TRBV7-9 and TRBJ2-7, with 7 bases fitting TRBD1. CDR1 and CDR2 from the germline V gene are SEHNR and FQNEAQ (reference sequence). The junction had 11 bases not matched to a gene; V was cut back by 1 base and J by 5 bases. CDR3 length: 16 amino acids. For the CDR3, the DNA is TGTGCCAGCAGCTTAGTGGGACAGCCAAGTCGCGACGAGCAGTACTTC. Encoded protein: CASSLVGQPSRDEQYF.

The V and J genes are TRBV14 and TRBJ2-1; TRBD2 is a possible D gene (5 bases). The V end was cut by 4 bases, the J end by 7 bases, with 20 bases between. The CDR3 covers 16 residues. Germline loops: CDR1 SGHDN, CDR2 FVKESK. CDR3 in DNA: TGTGCCAGCAGCCTGCGGGCGGTTGCAGTTTGGAATGAGCAGTTCTTC. Translating gives CASSLRAVAVWNEQFF.

The chain links TRBV28 to TRBJ1-5, with D uncertain. The CDR3 has 15 residues. From germline, CDR1 is MDHEN and CDR2 SYDVKM. V was clipped by 3 bases and J by 5 bases, with 14 bases between them. CDR3 amino acids: CASSLSGSFDQPQHF. As DNA, the CDR3 is TGTGCCAGCAGTTTGTCGGGATCGTTCGATCAGCCCCAGCATTTT. Complete variable domain (other parts from reference TRBV28 and TRBJ1-5): DVKVTQSSRYLVKRTGEKVFLECVQDMDHENMFWYRQDPGLGLRLIYFSYDVKMKEKGDIPEGYSVSREKKERFSLILESASTNQTSMYLCASSLSGSFDQPQHFGDGTRLSIL.

The chain is built from TRBV19 and TRBJ2-2; tentative D call: TRBD2 (6 bases). The CDR3 contains 14 residues. CDR1 and CDR2 from the germline V gene are LNHDA and SQIVND (reference sequence). Trimming cost V 1 base and J 4 bases, with 7 bases left between them. DNA for the CDR3: TGTGCCAGTAGTATAGCCGGGGGCACCGGGGAGCTGTTTTTT. It codes for CASSIAGGTGELFF.

The rearrangement uses TRBV28 and TRBJ2-2, with 7 bases aligning to TRBD2. There are 13 residues in the CDR3. With 7 bases clipped from V and 4 bases from J, the junction kept 3 bases outside the gene matches. The germline gives CDR1 MDHEN, CDR2 SYDVKM. CDR3 sequence (DNA): TGTGCCAGCACTAGCGGATTCACCGGGGAGCTGTTTTTT. Translating gives CASTSGFTGELFF.